The source of this T cell receptor beta chain is a study of T-cell memory formation after mild COVID-19. Per the germline V gene, CDR1 is MNHEY and CDR2 is SMNVEV (reference sequence). V was clipped by 4 bases and J by 7 bases; unmatched bases: 6. This CDR3 comprises 14 residues. TCRdb re-called the 5' RACE reads through MiXCR, storing one row per CDR3 protein. The sample lists some 200,000 distinct CDR3 sequences; about a fifth were seen once. Sequenced: PBMCs or a T cell subset sorted from them (not recorded which). The sequence was obtained from an adult woman who had mild COVID-19 (a few samples of this study predate the infection). Cell type and time point are not known. The chain joins TRBV27 to TRBJ2-7; TRBD1 matches at 11 bases. This chain's CDR3 is CASSYGQGAGEQYF. The CDR3 DNA sequence: TGTGCCAGCAGTTATGGACAGGGGGCGGGAGAGCAGTACTTC.